This TCR beta chain stems from a study of blood T cells in healthy people across ages. Findings and caveats of the study: Observed TCR beta diversity showed a strong correlation with the percentage of naive T cells as measured by flow cytometry. A conclusive naive versus antigen-experienced comparison was prevented by the unsorted PBMCs. Donor CMV status, an unknown factor, possibly confounded changes in expanded clonotypes.

With respect to this clonotype: What it binds is unknown.

A J-beta primer mix and a sample-barcoded 5' primer were used in a second PCR of roughly 7 to 12 cycles. CDR3-containing paired-end reads numbering at least 2.5 million came from each sample. TCRdb independently ran MiXCR on the 5' RACE reads; one entry per CDR3 protein. The table has over 1.5 million distinct CDR3 sequences, roughly 50% seen once; the top ten hold about 2.1%. V was clipped by 2 bases and J by 5 bases; unmatched bases: 2. Germline V gene lookup returns CDR1 SGHRS and CDR2 YFSETQ. The CDR3 contains 14 residues. The V call is TRBV5-1, the J call TRBJ2-3; 10 bases match TRBD2. Input material: blood. The sequence derives from a woman between 40 and 55 years old in good health. CDR3 DNA: TGCGCCAGCAGCTTAGCGGGGGGGCAAGATACGCAGTATTTT. This encodes CASSLAGGQDTQYF.